This T cell receptor beta chain was profiled in a study of CD8+CD57+ T cells in acquired aplastic anemia (dated by TCRdb to about 2018). Notes on the research overall: A mean of roughly 2.9 ug of DNA, ranging from roughly 0.17 to 30 ug, was extracted from sorted CD4+ and CD8+ cells. CD8+CD57+ expansion was defined as a frequency above the mean frequency observed in healthy subjects. What the study reported, not specific to this receptor: CD8+ Simpson's diversity did not differ significantly between patients and healthy controls (P=0.060). Although under 35 CD8+ CDR3 sequences were shared by patients and controls, these sequences appeared highly expressed in patients and within the immunodominant clones of patients.

Patients chosen for sequencing had shown expansion of CD8+CD57+ cells by flow cytometry. All patients had severe acquired aplastic anemia diagnosed by International Study of Aplastic Anemia and Agranulocytosis and Camitta criteria. No therapy had been received by the patients at the time of blood sampling. In this study, sorted CD4+ and CD8+ T cells from the blood of healthy subjects and of severe aplastic anemia patients had their TCR repertoires deep-sequenced. Patients were enrolled in the USA under clinicaltrials.gov protocols 00001620, 01623167, 00001397, 00071045, 00081523 and 00961064. Ficoll-Paque density gradient centrifugation was used to isolate peripheral blood mononuclear cells. CD4+ and CD8+ T cells were sorted by FACS or magnetic beads before DNA extraction. From its cysteine to its phenylalanine, the CDR3 spans 15 amino acids. Left in the record is the CDR3 DNA by itself, 45 bases read in frame from the first base. At the junction V is shortened by 5 bases and J by 4 bases, with 15 bases in between. The germline V gene gives CDR1 as SGHAT and CDR2 as FQNNGV.

Genomic DNA was used as template for profiling of TCR beta VDJ combinations and CDR3 sequences. An Illumina HiSeq 2000 was used for TCR repertoire sequencing. From the authors' description of their analysis: TRBV/TRBJ rearrangement plots, CDR3 size and DJ length profiles, and Simpson's diversity index were used to assess repertoires. The immunodominant clone was defined as the most abundant DNA sequence in deep sequencing data. CDR3 amino acid sequences were checked for sharing between subjects and were compared against published repertoires and the VDJdb database. TCRdb trimmed the raw reads at Q25, called clones with MiXCR and kept productive beta chains. Records with the same CDR3 protein are collapsed into one entry carrying the most frequent genes and DNA. Here the V and J calls rest on TCRdb's processing, not on the authors' analysis. In this sample the table shows 200,000 to 250,000 distinct CDR3 sequences, 40% to 50% of which occur a single time. 7.8% of the sample is taken by the ten largest.

This clonotype appeared many times. Its antigen is still unknown. No much larger clone is present one base from it, and per-base qualities are unavailable. Sequenced input: sorted CD4+, CD8+, or CD8+CD57+ T cells (not recorded which) from PBMCs. This clonotype originated in a human donor with aplastic anemia. Here the chain combines TRBV11-2 and TRBJ2-1, with the D gene call left open. The DNA sequence follows: TGTGCCAGCAGCCCCAATGGGCGAGAGTACAATGAGCAGTTCTTC. Its amino acids are CASSPNGREYNEQFF.